Shown below are 27 T cell receptor beta chains from a single sample sequenced in a study of cytomegalovirus exposure and HLA in healthy donors. PCR was performed using 60 Vbeta and 13 Jbeta primers. The table came from immunoSEQ multiplex PCR; TCRdb's copy has only in-frame clones and leaves some out. Of about 110,000 clones in the sample, roughly 80% were seen once. Sequenced material: PBMCs. Receptors were obtained from a man aged 25-40 years in good health and CMV-seropositive.

The rearrangement uses TRBV7-2 and TRBJ2-3; 11 bases fit TRBD2. Unmatched junction bases numbered 6, after V lost 3 bases and J lost 4 bases. Germline V gene data show CDR1 as SGHTA and CDR2 as FQGNSA. The CDR3 spans 16 residues. The CDR3 protein is CASSLIAGGTSDTQYF. CDR3 nucleotides: TGTGCCAGCAGCTTGATAGCGGGGGGGACCTCAGATACGCAGTATTTT.

The chain links TRBV4-3 to TRBJ2-1; D possibly corresponds to TRBD1 (5 bases). Germline lookup yields CDR1 LGHNA and CDR2 YSLEER. The CDR3 loop spans 15 amino acids. V dropped 8 bases and J dropped 3 bases, with 17 bases sitting between them. In DNA, the CDR3 is TGCGCCAGCGCACAGGACCACAAGGGCTACAATGAGCAGTTCTTC. It specifies CASAQDHKGYNEQFF.

The rearrangement links TRBV29-1 to TRBJ2-5; D not resolved. With 2 bases removed from V and 7 bases from J, the gap between germline ends came to 11 bases. From germline, CDR1 is SQVTM and CDR2 ANQGSEA. The CDR3 runs 12 residues. CDR3 region: CSVEPQFPTQYF. The CDR3 DNA reads TGCAGCGTTGAACCCCAATTCCCGACCCAGTACTTC.

The chain uses TRBV4-3 and TRBJ1-2, with 7 positions matching TRBD1. This CDR3 has 15 residues. From germline, CDR1 is LGHNA and CDR2 YSLEER. Trimming cost V 0 bases and J 0 bases; bases outside gene matches: 1. This CDR3 is CASSQEGQSNYGYTF. The CDR3 DNA is TGCGCCAGCAGCCAAGAGGGACAGTCTAACTATGGCTACACCTTC.

V is TRBV5-1 and J is TRBJ2-3, with a tentative D call TRBD1 (5 bases). The germline CDR1 and CDR2 sequences are SGHRS and YFSETQ. The CDR3 is made up of 15 amino acids. V lost 0 bases, J lost 3 bases, and 11 bases lay in between. The CDR3, as DNA: TGCGCCAGCAGCTTGGGCAGGGCGTATACAGATACGCAGTATTTT. Residues: CASSLGRAYTDTQYF. The variable domain in full, completed from reference TRBV5-1 and TRBJ2-3, reads KAGVTQTPRYLIKTRGQQVTLSCSPISGHRSVSWYQQTPGQGLQFLFEYFSETQRNKGNFPGRFSGRQFSNSRSEMNVSTLELGDSALYLCASSLGRAYTDTQYFGPGTRLTVL.

The chain joins TRBV7-9 to TRBJ2-7, with a weak D call TRBD1 (6 bases). This CDR3 contains 13 residues. Germline V gene lookup returns CDR1 SEHNR and CDR2 FQNEAQ (reference sequence). V was shortened by 4 bases and J by 3 bases, with 10 bases between the two germline ends. The CDR3 bases are TGTGCCAGCAGCTCGACAGGTGTCTACGAGCAGTACTTC. This sequence encodes CASSSTGVYEQYF.

V and J are TRBV4-1 and TRBJ2-1, with TRBD2 identical over 8 bases. V shed 4 bases and J 7 bases; nucleotides not matched to a gene: 12. The CDR3 covers 16 residues. Germline V gene sequence: CDR1 MGHRA, CDR2 YSYEKL. DNA for the CDR3: TGCGCCAGCAGCCCCCGGGGGGGCCTTTCCATAAATGAGCAGTTCTTC. This codes for CASSPRGGLSINEQFF.

A few counts support this clone. This rearrangement joins TRBV4-1 to TRBJ2-1; 12 bases agree with TRBD2. Germline loops: CDR1 MGHRA, CDR2 YSYEKL. The junction had 1 base not matched to a gene; V was cut back by 0 bases and J by 4 bases. There are 16 residues in the CDR3. The CDR3 is CASSQEGTSGYNEQFF. CDR3 bases: TGCGCCAGCAGCCAAGAAGGGACTAGCGGGTACAATGAGCAGTTCTTC.

V is TRBV6-1 and J is TRBJ1-1; 7 bases fit TRBD1. The V gene end was trimmed by 6 bases and the J gene end by 5 bases; junction bases not matched to a gene: 6. The CDR3 is 13 amino acids. Germline V gene sequence: CDR1 MNHNS, CDR2 SASEGT. For the CDR3, the DNA is TGTGCCAGCAGACCCCAGGGGGGAACTGAAGCTTTCTTT. This codes for CASRPQGGTEAFF.

The CDR3 DNA reads as TGTGCCACCAGACTAGAGGCGGGCACAGATACGCAGTATTTT. Its protein product is CATRLEAGTDTQYF. The V gene is TRBV15, the J gene TRBJ2-3, with D possibly matching TRBD2 (5 bases). Germline loops: CDR1 LNHNV, CDR2 YYDKDF (reference sequence). The CDR3 is made up of 14 amino acids. Trimming shortened V by 6 bases and J by 1 base, and 11 bases separated the two germline ends.

This clone was observed once. V gene TRBV4-1 combines with J gene TRBJ2-1; 15 nucleotides align to TRBD2. This CDR3 has 19 residues. Germline V gene sequence: CDR1 MGHRA, CDR2 YSYEKL. The V segment lost 1 base and the J segment 2 bases; nucleotides outside the gene matches: 6. CDR3 DNA: TGCGCCAGCAGCCAAGGGACTAGCGGGGGGGCCCCCCCCTACAATGAGCAGTTCTTC. Its protein is CASSQGTSGGAPPYNEQFF.

V gene TRBV5-1 combines with J gene TRBJ2-7; the match to TRBD1 covers 9 bases. Germline CDR1 reads SGHRS; CDR2 reads YFSETQ. This CDR3 has 13 residues. V shed 3 bases and J 3 bases; nucleotides not matched to a gene: 1. For the CDR3, the DNA is TGCGCCAGCAGCTGGACAGGGGACTACGAGCAGTACTTC. The encoded protein is CASSWTGDYEQYF.

The chain uses TRBV6-5 and TRBJ1-2, with D perhaps matching TRBD1 (5 bases). V lost 2 bases to trimming and J lost 2 bases, with 12 bases between them. This CDR3 comprises 15 residues. The germline gives CDR1 MNHEY, CDR2 SVGAGI. CDR3 loop: CASSYDGRVNYGYTF. CDR3 in DNA: TGTGCCAGCAGTTACGACGGCAGGGTGAACTATGGCTACACCTTC.

This chain uses TRBV14 with TRBJ1-2, with D perhaps matching TRBD1 (6 bases). Germline CDR1 is SGHDN and CDR2 is FVKESK. V was shortened by 0 bases and J by 5 bases, with 13 bases between the two germline ends. The CDR3 runs to 15 residues. The CDR3 DNA follows: TGTGCCAGCAGCCAAGATGTTGGCAGGGGTTATGGCTACACCTTC. Protein product: CASSQDVGRGYGYTF. The whole variable domain, remainder taken from reference TRBV14 and TRBJ1-2, is EAGVTQFPSHSVIEKGQTVTLRCDPISGHDNLYWYRRVMGKEIKFLLHFVKESKQDESGMPNNRFLAERTGGTYSTLKVQPAELEDSGVYFCASSQDVGRGYGYTFGSGTRLTVV.

This chain links TRBV28 with TRBJ1-2; the D is unclear. Germline-derived CDR1 and CDR2 are MDHEN and SYDVKM. The V end lost 7 bases, the J end lost 6 bases, and 15 bases lay between the germline ends. The CDR3 spans 13 residues. The CDR3, as DNA: TGTGCCAGCACCTTCCCCCTGCGGGATGGCTACACCTTC. Translation: CASTFPLRDGYTF.

This clone was recorded once. The V gene is TRBV9, the J gene TRBJ1-1, with a weak D call TRBD1 (6 bases). Germline loops: CDR1 SGDLS, CDR2 YYNGEE. This CDR3 contains 14 residues. Between the trimmed V and J ends, which lost 2 bases and 6 bases, there was a span of 14 bases. For the CDR3, the DNA is TGTGCCAGCAGCGTCCACCCAGGGGATGCTGAAGCTTTCTTT. Translated, it gives CASSVHPGDAEAFF.

For the CDR3, the DNA is TGTGCCAGCAGCTCCCCGTGGGGGACTAGTCAAGAGACCCAGTACTTC. Protein sequence: CASSSPWGTSQETQYF. The chain joins TRBV21-1 to TRBJ2-5; TRBD2 was called by the table and not checked on the DNA. TRBV21-1 is given as a pseudogene. This CDR3 comprises 16 residues.

The V gene is TRBV9, the J gene TRBJ2-3; 9 positions match TRBD1. Germline CDR1 and CDR2: SGDLS and YYNGEE. This CDR3 has 15 amino acids. V trimming: 4 bases; J trimming: 6 bases; junction bases outside the gene matches: 9. CDR3 amino acids: CASSFQQGAGDTQYF. In DNA, the CDR3 is TGTGCCAGCAGCTTCCAACAGGGGGCCGGGGATACGCAGTATTTT.

The chain links TRBV5-5 to TRBJ1-1; maybe TRBD1 (6 bases). Trimming removed 4 bases at V and 4 bases at J, with 14 bases between. Per germline, CDR1 SGHKS and CDR2 YYEKEE (reference sequence). This CDR3 contains 14 residues. For the CDR3, the DNA is TGTGCCAGCAGCCCTGGGGGGGCTCGCACTGAAGCTTTCTTT. Residues: CASSPGGARTEAFF.

The chain recombines TRBV5-1 with TRBJ1-3; possible D gene TRBD1, 6 bases. CDR1 is SGHRS, CDR2 YFSETQ, per germline. V was clipped by 5 bases and J by 4 bases, with 10 bases between them. This CDR3 is built from 13 residues. As DNA, the CDR3 is TGCGCCAGCAGTTCAGGGGAAGGAAACACCATATATTTT. It specifies CASSSGEGNTIYF.

The V and J genes are TRBV6-5 and TRBJ1-2, with 8 bases lining up with TRBD1. V lost 6 bases to trimming and J lost 8 bases; unmatched junction nucleotides: 14. This CDR3 spans 15 amino acids. Germline loops: CDR1 MNHEY, CDR2 SVGAGI. CDR3 coding DNA: TGTGCCAGCAGCAACTACGGGACAGGCTTTTTGGGCTACACCTTC. Translating it yields CASSNYGTGFLGYTF.

This chain connects TRBV6-1 to TRBJ1-6; no clear D gene. The CDR3 consists of 16 residues. CDR1 and CDR2 from the germline V gene are MNHNS and SASEGT. V lost 2 bases, J lost 5 bases, and 13 bases lay in between. This CDR3 reads CASSEYARTNNSPLHF. CDR3 nucleotides: TGTGCCAGCAGTGAATATGCCAGAACAAATAATTCACCCCTCCACTTT.

The gene calls are TRBV27 and TRBJ1-5; TRBD1 is a possible D gene (6 bases). Germline V CDR1 and CDR2: MNHEY, SMNVEV (reference sequence). Deletions cut 6 bases from V and 3 bases from J, with 18 bases between. This CDR3 has 16 residues. CDR3 nucleotide sequence: TGTGCCAGCAGGCAACAAGGGGGTCTCGACAATCAGCCCCAGCATTTT. Its translation is CASRQQGGLDNQPQHF.

This clone came up a few times. This sequence joins TRBV6-1 and TRBJ1-1; TRBD1 agrees at 8 bases. The CDR3 totals 14 residues. Germline CDR1 and CDR2: MNHNS and SASEGT. The ends lost 6 bases at V and 1 base at J; junction bases unmatched: 4. The CDR3 region is CASSRGLGNTEAFF. CDR3 bases: TGTGCCAGCAGCAGGGGGCTCGGGAACACTGAAGCTTTCTTT.

With respect to this clone: An end of the junction does not agree with germline; a read error may underlie this. CDR3 sequence: CASSLDRAYNEQFF. The CDR3 DNA sequence: TGTGCCAGTAGTCTAGACAGGGCGTACAATGAGCAGTTCTTC. The V and J genes are TRBV19 and TRBJ2-1, with TRBD1 matching 7 bases. The CDR3 sequence is 14 residues long. Germline V gene data show CDR1 as LNHDA and CDR2 as SQIVND (reference sequence).

The J gene is TRBJ1-2, the V gene TRBV5-6, with a possible D match to TRBD1 (6 bases). CDR1 and CDR2 from the germline V gene are SGHDT and YYEEEE. The V and J ends lost 0 bases and 2 bases respectively, with 11 bases between them. This CDR3 spans 15 amino acids. The CDR3 protein is CASSLGTGSNYGYTF. CDR3 sequence (DNA): TGTGCCAGCAGCTTGGGAACAGGGTCCAACTATGGCTACACCTTC.

The V call is TRBV11-2, the J call TRBJ1-2; D may be TRBD1 (5 bases). The CDR3 totals 14 residues. Germline V CDR1 and CDR2: SGHAT, FQNNGV. V dropped 1 base and J dropped 3 bases, with 9 bases sitting between them. CDR3 loop: CASSLGGADYGYTF. CDR3 DNA: TGTGCCAGCAGCTTAGGGGGCGCTGACTATGGCTACACCTTC.